The source of this T cell receptor beta chain is a study of OX40 agonist ivuxolimab in advanced cancers. Background on the study: Partial responses were observed in three patients, of whom one had hepatocellular carcinoma and two had cutaneous melanoma.

This clone was seen once. The target antigen is unknown. Study-level results: Some patients who did not respond also had low normalized T-cell clonal expansion.

Blood specimens came from baseline, cycle 4 day 1, and cycle 7 day 1. The method was immunoSEQ multiplex PCR; TCRdb's version includes in-frame clones alone and lacks a portion of them. The repertoire consists of roughly 32,000 clones, with approximately 78% occurring once and the leading ten covering about 2.5%. The TCR originated in an adult with an advanced solid tumor such as melanoma, head and neck, liver or kidney cancer. This specimen was CD4+ or CD8+ T cells sorted from blood, taken in a trial of the OX40 agonist ivuxolimab.

CDR3 region: CASSQRGGAGSAKNIQYF. The CDR3 bases are TGTGCCAGCAGCCAAAGGGGGGGAGCGGGATCAGCCAAAAACATTCAGTACTTC. The V gene is TRBV4-2, the J gene TRBJ2-4, with a weak D call TRBD2 (7 bases). CDR1 is LGHNA and CDR2 is YNFKEQ in the germline V gene. The CDR3 spans 18 residues. With 2 bases removed from V and 0 bases from J, the gap between germline ends came to 17 bases.